This is a list of T cell receptor beta chains from one sample in a study of blood T cell repertoires in COVID-19. Sequenced by immunoSEQ multiplex PCR; TCRdb stores in-frame clones only, minus some. The table includes 150,000 to 200,000 clones, over 80% detected once. Sequenced sample: peripheral blood. These receptors came from a woman aged 50 to 60 with acute or convalescent COVID-19. The CDR3 runs from the conserved cysteine through the conserved F or W. The order of the fields is D gene, V gene, clone size, J gene, CDR3 protein, CDR3 DNA. D genes are given only for firm matches. The listing skips clone size in some rows; elsewhere it reads once, few, many or a size class.

d_call: -; v_call: TRBV28; clone_size: -; j_call: TRBJ1-6; cdr3_aa: CASTLGVSMAPLHF; cdr3_nt: TGTGCCAGCACCCTAGGGGTATCGATGGCACCCCTCCACTTT
d_call: -; v_call: TRBV7-9; clone_size: -; j_call: TRBJ1-3; cdr3_aa: CASSLTVENTIYF; cdr3_nt: TGTGCCAGCAGCTTAACGGTAGAAAACACCATATATTTT
d_call: -; v_call: TRBV4-1; clone_size: -; j_call: TRBJ1-4; cdr3_aa: CASSQVMREKLFF; cdr3_nt: TGCGCCAGCAGCCAAGTCATGAGAGAAAAACTGTTTTTT
d_call: TRBD2; v_call: TRBV7-9; clone_size: few; j_call: TRBJ2-1; cdr3_aa: CASSLAGLVGIHNEQFF; cdr3_nt: TGTGCCAGCAGCTTAGCGGGACTAGTAGGTATTCACAATGAGCAGTTCTTC
d_call: -; v_call: TRBV5-1; clone_size: -; j_call: TRBJ2-3; cdr3_aa: CASSFAGAGTDTQYF; cdr3_nt: TGCGCCAGCAGCTTCGCGGGGGCAGGCACAGATACGCAGTATTTT
d_call: -; v_call: TRBV6-1; clone_size: -; j_call: TRBJ1-5; cdr3_aa: CASSDQGMFGQPQHF; cdr3_nt: TGTGCCAGCAGTGACCAGGGAATGTTCGGTCAGCCCCAGCATTTT
d_call: -; v_call: TRBV6-5; clone_size: -; j_call: TRBJ1-5; cdr3_aa: CASSSPHSNQPQHF; cdr3_nt: TGTGCCAGCAGTTCCCCCCATAGCAATCAGCCCCAGCATTTT
d_call: -; v_call: TRBV19; clone_size: -; j_call: TRBJ1-1; cdr3_aa: CASSNPPPGKPTEAFF; cdr3_nt: TGTGCCAGTAGTAACCCCCCCCCAGGGAAACCCACTGAAGCTTTCTTT
d_call: TRBD2; v_call: TRBV2; clone_size: once; j_call: TRBJ2-5; cdr3_aa: CASSDRSSGQETQYF; cdr3_nt: TGTGCCAGCAGTGATAGGTCTAGCGGACAAGAGACCCAGTACTTC
d_call: TRBD2; v_call: TRBV25-1; clone_size: -; j_call: TRBJ2-1; cdr3_aa: CASSEASGGVSEQFF; cdr3_nt: TGTGCCAGCAGTGAGGCTAGCGGGGGGGTCAGTGAGCAGTTCTTC
d_call: -; v_call: TRBV27; clone_size: once; j_call: TRBJ2-7; cdr3_aa: CASSFGQNYEQYF; cdr3_nt: TGTGCCAGCAGTTTTGGACAGAACTACGAGCAGTACTTC
d_call: -; v_call: TRBV6-1; clone_size: -; j_call: TRBJ1-5; cdr3_aa: CASSERGYGNQPQHF; cdr3_nt: TGTGCCAGCAGTGAACGCGGGTATGGCAATCAGCCCCAGCATTTT
d_call: -; v_call: TRBV7-3; clone_size: -; j_call: TRBJ2-1; cdr3_aa: CASSLTYDSDNEQFF; cdr3_nt: TGTGCCAGCAGCTTAACGTACGACTCAGACAATGAGCAGTTCTTC
d_call: TRBD2; v_call: TRBV30; clone_size: -; j_call: TRBJ2-7; cdr3_aa: CAWRGLGTSGTYEQYF; cdr3_nt: TGTGCCTGGAGAGGGCTCGGGACTAGCGGGACCTACGAGCAGTACTTC
d_call: -; v_call: TRBV12-3/TRBV12-4; clone_size: -; j_call: TRBJ1-6; cdr3_aa: CASSPNRSSPLHF; cdr3_nt: TGTGCCAGCAGCCCTAACAGGTCTTCACCCCTCCACTTT
d_call: -; v_call: TRBV20-1; clone_size: once; j_call: TRBJ2-3; cdr3_aa: CSASQHSTDTQYF; cdr3_nt: TGCAGTGCTAGTCAACACAGCACAGATACGCAGTATTTT
d_call: TRBD1; v_call: TRBV5-1; clone_size: -; j_call: TRBJ2-1; cdr3_aa: CASTRIGTGNNEQFF; cdr3_nt: TGCGCCAGCACCAGAATAGGGACAGGGAACAATGAGCAGTTCTTC
d_call: TRBD1; v_call: TRBV30; clone_size: -; j_call: TRBJ1-1; cdr3_aa: CAWRVRGPSGAFF; cdr3_nt: TGTGCCTGGAGAGTAAGGGGGCCGAGTGGAGCTTTCTTT
d_call: TRBD2; v_call: TRBV4-3; clone_size: -; j_call: TRBJ2-3; cdr3_aa: CASSQVAGVPLTQYF; cdr3_nt: TGCGCCAGCAGCCAAGTGGCGGGAGTCCCCCTGACGCAGTATTTT
d_call: -; v_call: TRBV10-3; clone_size: -; j_call: TRBJ2-7; cdr3_aa: CAIGDNSYEQYF; cdr3_nt: TGTGCCATCGGCGACAACTCCTACGAGCAGTACTTC
d_call: -; v_call: TRBV7-2; clone_size: -; j_call: TRBJ1-3; cdr3_aa: CASSFLARGGNTIYF; cdr3_nt: TGTGCCAGCAGCTTTTTAGCCAGGGGAGGAAACACCATATATTTT
d_call: -; v_call: TRBV6-1; clone_size: -; j_call: TRBJ1-5; cdr3_aa: CASSERGQPQHF; cdr3_nt: TGTGCCAGCAGTGAAAGAGGACAGCCCCAGCATTTT
d_call: -; v_call: TRBV7-8; clone_size: -; j_call: TRBJ1-1; cdr3_aa: CASSLAGLWASNEAFF; cdr3_nt: TGTGCCAGCAGCTTAGCGGGTTTGTGGGCCAGCAATGAAGCTTTCTTT
d_call: -; v_call: TRBV28; clone_size: once; j_call: TRBJ1-6; cdr3_aa: CASSPRPRTVSYNSPLHF; cdr3_nt: TGTGCCAGCAGTCCACGACCCAGGACAGTCTCCTATAATTCACCCCTCCACTTT
d_call: -; v_call: TRBV7-2; clone_size: -; j_call: TRBJ1-2; cdr3_aa: CASSLGQNYGYTF; cdr3_nt: TGTGCCAGCAGCCTGGGACAAAACTATGGCTACACCTTC
d_call: -; v_call: TRBV11-1; clone_size: -; j_call: TRBJ2-3; cdr3_aa: CASSFYADTQYF; cdr3_nt: TGTGCCAGCAGCTTCTACGCAGATACGCAGTATTTT
d_call: -; v_call: TRBV5-1; clone_size: -; j_call: TRBJ1-2; cdr3_aa: CASSAGQTTNYGYTF; cdr3_nt: TGCGCCAGCAGCGCCGGACAGACAACTAACTATGGCTACACCTTC
d_call: TRBD1; v_call: TRBV5-1; clone_size: -; j_call: TRBJ2-7; cdr3_aa: CASSLGDRADEQYF; cdr3_nt: TGCGCCAGCAGCTTGGGAGACAGGGCCGACGAGCAGTACTTC
d_call: -; v_call: TRBV7-2; clone_size: -; j_call: TRBJ1-3; cdr3_aa: CASSFEPTRLRSGNTIYF; cdr3_nt: TGTGCCAGCAGCTTTGAACCCACCAGGCTGCGCTCTGGAAACACCATATATTTT
d_call: -; v_call: TRBV6-5; clone_size: -; j_call: TRBJ1-1; cdr3_aa: CASGGFRREAFF; cdr3_nt: TGTGCCAGCGGGGGGTTTCGGAGAGAAGCTTTCTTT
d_call: TRBD1; v_call: TRBV7-9; clone_size: -; j_call: TRBJ1-5; cdr3_aa: CASSTGVNQPQHF; cdr3_nt: TGTGCCAGCAGTACAGGGGTTAATCAGCCCCAGCATTTT
d_call: TRBD1; v_call: TRBV3-1/TRBV3-2; clone_size: -; j_call: TRBJ1-3; cdr3_aa: CASSPGQGRNTIYF; cdr3_nt: TGTGCCAGCAGCCCGGGACAGGGAAGAAACACCATATATTTT
d_call: TRBD2; v_call: TRBV5-1; clone_size: -; j_call: TRBJ2-1; cdr3_aa: CASSPHVAGGSYNEQFF; cdr3_nt: TGCGCCAGCAGCCCACATGTAGCGGGGGGTTCCTACAATGAGCAGTTCTTC
d_call: TRBD2; v_call: TRBV5-1; clone_size: -; j_call: TRBJ2-3; cdr3_aa: CASSSTAGSTDTQYF; cdr3_nt: TGCGCCAGCAGCTCCACAGCGGGGAGCACAGATACGCAGTATTTT
d_call: -; v_call: TRBV23-1; clone_size: -; j_call: TRBJ2-7; cdr3_aa: CASMPAGQGSTEQYF; cdr3_nt: TGCGCCAGCATGCCGGCCGGGCAGGGGAGTACCGAGCAGTACTTC
d_call: TRBD1; v_call: TRBV10-3; clone_size: -; j_call: TRBJ1-1; cdr3_aa: CAIRRDPGQGNTEAFF; cdr3_nt: TGTGCCATCAGAAGAGACCCGGGACAGGGGAACACTGAAGCTTTCTTT
d_call: -; v_call: TRBV21-1; clone_size: -; j_call: TRBJ1-3; cdr3_aa: CASSIRGPNGNTIYF; cdr3_nt: TGTGCCAGCAGCATACGCGGCCCAAACGGAAACACCATATATTTT
d_call: TRBD1; v_call: TRBV18; clone_size: -; j_call: TRBJ2-5; cdr3_aa: CASSQGIQETQYF; cdr3_nt: TGTGCCAGTTCACAGGGGATACAAGAGACCCAGTACTTC
d_call: TRBD2; v_call: TRBV20-1; clone_size: -; j_call: TRBJ2-3; cdr3_aa: CSASQAGENTDTQYF; cdr3_nt: TGCAGTGCTAGTCAAGCGGGGGAGAACACAGATACGCAGTATTTT
d_call: -; v_call: TRBV19; clone_size: -; j_call: TRBJ2-3; cdr3_aa: CASSIRGSSTDTQYF; cdr3_nt: TGTGCCAGTAGTATCAGGGGTTCTAGCACAGATACGCAGTATTTT
d_call: -; v_call: TRBV28; clone_size: -; j_call: TRBJ1-3; cdr3_aa: CASRYPKRNTIYF; cdr3_nt: TGTGCCAGCAGATATCCAAAGCGAAACACCATATATTTT
d_call: -; v_call: TRBV18; clone_size: -; j_call: TRBJ2-2; cdr3_aa: CASSPPRDTGELFF; cdr3_nt: TGTGCCAGCTCACCCCCCCGTGACACCGGGGAGCTGTTTTTT
d_call: TRBD1; v_call: TRBV23-1; clone_size: -; j_call: TRBJ1-5; cdr3_aa: CASSHGQGAPSNQPQHF; cdr3_nt: TGCGCCAGCAGTCACGGACAGGGGGCTCCTAGCAATCAGCCCCAGCATTTT
d_call: -; v_call: TRBV13; clone_size: -; j_call: TRBJ1-1; cdr3_aa: CASSRLGREDTEAFF; cdr3_nt: TGTGCCAGCAGCCGCCTGGGGAGGGAGGACACTGAAGCTTTCTTT
d_call: TRBD1; v_call: TRBV24-1; clone_size: -; j_call: TRBJ1-6; cdr3_aa: CATLHRGSSPLHF; cdr3_nt: TGTGCCACGCTTCACAGGGGAAGTTCACCCCTCCACTTT
d_call: TRBD1; v_call: TRBV10-3; clone_size: few; j_call: TRBJ2-3; cdr3_aa: CAISESQGQGSTDTQYF; cdr3_nt: TGTGCCATCAGTGAGTCTCAGGGACAGGGATCAACAGATACGCAGTATTTT
d_call: TRBD2; v_call: TRBV5-4; clone_size: once; j_call: TRBJ2-5; cdr3_aa: CASSLVSSGGETQYF; cdr3_nt: TGTGCCAGCAGCTTGGTCTCTAGCGGGGGCGAGACCCAGTACTTC
d_call: TRBD1; v_call: TRBV19; clone_size: -; j_call: TRBJ2-1; cdr3_aa: CASGAGTGSYNEQFF; cdr3_nt: TGTGCCAGTGGTGCCGGGACAGGGTCATACAATGAGCAGTTCTTC
d_call: -; v_call: TRBV7-2; clone_size: -; j_call: TRBJ2-5; cdr3_aa: CASSPTLGEATQYF; cdr3_nt: TGTGCCAGCAGCCCCACCCTAGGGGAGGCGACCCAGTACTTC
d_call: -; v_call: TRBV18; clone_size: -; j_call: TRBJ1-3; cdr3_aa: CASSPRGVRDSGNTIYF; cdr3_nt: TGTGCCAGCTCACCACGTGGGGTGAGGGACTCTGGAAACACCATATATTTT
d_call: -; v_call: TRBV7-2; clone_size: -; j_call: TRBJ1-1; cdr3_aa: CASSSRPENTEAFF; cdr3_nt: TGTGCCAGCAGCTCTAGACCGGAGAACACTGAAGCTTTCTTT
d_call: -; v_call: TRBV3-1/TRBV3-2; clone_size: -; j_call: TRBJ2-7; cdr3_aa: CASSPSRHEQYF; cdr3_nt: TGTGCCAGCAGCCCTTCGCGGCACGAGCAGTACTTC
d_call: TRBD1; v_call: TRBV18; clone_size: -; j_call: TRBJ2-7; cdr3_aa: CASSPDRGHDEQYF; cdr3_nt: TGTGCCAGCTCACCCGACAGGGGTCACGACGAGCAGTACTTC
d_call: -; v_call: TRBV4-1; clone_size: -; j_call: TRBJ1-2; cdr3_aa: CASRRTGNHGYTF; cdr3_nt: TGCGCCAGCAGACGCACAGGGAACCATGGCTACACCTTC